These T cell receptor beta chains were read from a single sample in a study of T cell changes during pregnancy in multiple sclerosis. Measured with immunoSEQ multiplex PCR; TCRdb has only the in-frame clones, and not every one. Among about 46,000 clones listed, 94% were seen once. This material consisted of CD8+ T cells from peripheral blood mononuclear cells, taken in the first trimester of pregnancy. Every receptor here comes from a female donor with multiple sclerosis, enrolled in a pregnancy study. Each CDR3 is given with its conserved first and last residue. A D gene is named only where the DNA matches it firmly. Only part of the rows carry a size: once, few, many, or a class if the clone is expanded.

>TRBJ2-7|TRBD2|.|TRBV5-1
TGCGCCAGCAGCTTGGGTCCTACCCCCACTGGCGGGGGGGGCCCCTACGAGCAGTACTTC
CASSLGPTPTGGGGPYEQYF
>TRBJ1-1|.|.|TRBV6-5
TGTGCCAGCAGTTACTCGTTGGGAGCTGAAGCTTTCTTT
CASSYSLGAEAFF
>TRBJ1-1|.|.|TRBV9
TGTGCCAGCAGCGCGCGGGGGGTCGGAACTGAAGCTTTCTTT
CASSARGVGTEAFF
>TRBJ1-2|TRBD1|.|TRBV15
TGTGCCACCAGCAGTATGGATTCGGACAGGGGCTATGGCTACACCTTC
CATSSMDSDRGYGYTF
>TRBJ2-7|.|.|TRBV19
TGTGCCAGTAGTATAGGGTCAGGCCCACCGGACGAGCAGTACTTC
CASSIGSGPPDEQYF
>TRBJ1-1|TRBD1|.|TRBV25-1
TGTGCCAGCCAGACAGGGATTGAAGCTTTCTTT
CASQTGIEAFF
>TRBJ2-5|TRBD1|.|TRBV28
TGTGCCAGCAGCCCCGGGACAGGGGACGGGGAGACCCAGTACTTC
CASSPGTGDGETQYF
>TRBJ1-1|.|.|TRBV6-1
TGTGCCAGCAAGAGGGGAGGGAACACTGAAGCTTTCTTT
CASKRGGNTEAFF
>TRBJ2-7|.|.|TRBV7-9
TGTGCCAGCAGGGCGGAGGTCTCCTACGAGCAGTACTTC
CASRAEVSYEQYF
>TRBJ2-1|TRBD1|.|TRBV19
TGTGCCAGTAGTATACAGGGGGCCTCCTACAATGAGCAGTTCTTC
CASSIQGASYNEQFF
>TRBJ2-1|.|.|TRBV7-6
TGTGCCAGCAGCCTTCTCGGACACCCCTCCTACAATGAGCAGTTCTTC
CASSLLGHPSYNEQFF
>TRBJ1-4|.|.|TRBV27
TGTGCCAGCAGTCCCTATCCCAGATCAGGTGAAAAACTGTTTTTT
CASSPYPRSGEKLFF
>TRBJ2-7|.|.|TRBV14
TGTGCCAGCAGCCAACATTACAGCCTTAACTCCTACGAGCAGTACTTC
CASSQHYSLNSYEQYF
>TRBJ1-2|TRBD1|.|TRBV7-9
TGTGCCAGCAGCTTAGTACAGGGGGGATATGGCTACACCTTC
CASSLVQGGYGYTF
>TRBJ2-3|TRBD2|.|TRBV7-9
TGTGCCAGCACCCCAAGCGGGATATTGAATACGCAGTATTTT
CASTPSGILNTQYF
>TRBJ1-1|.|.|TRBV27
TGTGCCAGCAGTTTGGGCGTTACTGAAGCTTTCTTT
CASSLGVTEAFF
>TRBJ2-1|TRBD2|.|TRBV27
TGTGCCAGCACCACTAGCGGGATCTTACCAAGGGAGCAGTTCTTC
CASTTSGILPREQFF
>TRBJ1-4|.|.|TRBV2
TGTGCCAGCAGTCTAAAACTGTTTTTT
CASSLKLFF
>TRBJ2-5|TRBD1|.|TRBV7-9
TGTGCCAGCAGCCCTACCGGGACAGGGGACCAAGAGACCCAGTACTTC
CASSPTGTGDQETQYF
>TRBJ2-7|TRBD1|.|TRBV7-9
TGTGCCAGCAGCTCTACCACAGGGGGCATAACCTACGAGCAGTACTTC
CASSSTTGGITYEQYF
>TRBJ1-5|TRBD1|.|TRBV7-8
TGTGCCAGCAGCCCGGGGGGACAGGGTGAAGATCAGCCCCAGCATTTT
CASSPGGQGEDQPQHF
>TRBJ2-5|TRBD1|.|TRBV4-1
TGCGCCAGCAGCCAGGGACAGTACTACCAAGAGACCCAGTACTTC
CASSQGQYYQETQYF
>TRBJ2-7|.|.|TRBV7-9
TGTGCCAGCAGCTTTCCGGGCGGGGCCTACGAGCAGTACTTC
CASSFPGGAYEQYF
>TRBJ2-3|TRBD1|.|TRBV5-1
TGCGCCAGCAGCTTCCACTCGACGACAGGGCTGACAGATACGCAGTATTTT
CASSFHSTTGLTDTQYF
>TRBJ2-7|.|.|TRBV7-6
TGTGCCAGCAGCTTAGGCAGGGAAGCCTACGAGCAGTACTTC
CASSLGREAYEQYF
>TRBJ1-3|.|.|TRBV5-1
TGCGCCAGCAGCTTGGGGTTAGGGGGAGACACCATATATTTT
CASSLGLGGDTIYF
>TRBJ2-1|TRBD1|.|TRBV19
TGTGCCAGTAGTATTGGGACAGCTTACAATGAGCAGTTCTTC
CASSIGTAYNEQFF
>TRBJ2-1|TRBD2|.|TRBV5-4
TGTGCCAGCAGCCTCCGACTAGCGGGAGGTTACAATGAGCAGTTCTTC
CASSLRLAGGYNEQFF
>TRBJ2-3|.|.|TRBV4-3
TGCGCCAGCAGCCAAGACAGGGTTTATAACACAGATACGCAGTATTTT
CASSQDRVYNTDTQYF
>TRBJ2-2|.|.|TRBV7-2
TGTGCCAGCAGCTCGACTCTCCGGGACACCCTTACCGGGGAGCTGTTTTTT
CASSSTLRDTLTGELFF
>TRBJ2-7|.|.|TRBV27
TGTGCCAGCAGTGGGGCAGGGTACTCCTACGAGCAGTACTTC
CASSGAGYSYEQYF
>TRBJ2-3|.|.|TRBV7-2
TGTGCCAGCAGCTTCCGGGCGCCTCGGGGGAGCGCAGATACGCAGTATTTT
CASSFRAPRGSADTQYF
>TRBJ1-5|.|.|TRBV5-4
TGTGCCAGCAGCTTGTGGGGCCTCGGTCAGCCCCAGCATTTT
CASSLWGLGQPQHF
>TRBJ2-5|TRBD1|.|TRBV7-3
TGTGCCAGCAGCTTATTTGGAGGGACAGGGGATATTGAAGAGACCCAGTACTTC
CASSLFGGTGDIEETQYF
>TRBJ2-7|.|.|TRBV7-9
TGTGCCAGCAGCTCTATCCGGGACTTCTCCTCCGAGCAGTACTTC
CASSSIRDFSSEQYF
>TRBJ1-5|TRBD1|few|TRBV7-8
TGTGCCAGCAGCCCAGGGACAGGGGCTATTCAGCCCCAGCATTTT
CASSPGTGAIQPQHF
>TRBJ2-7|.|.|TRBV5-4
TGTGCCAGCAGCTTGGGGGACACCCGCTCCTACGAGCAGTACTTC
CASSLGDTRSYEQYF